Below, 15 T cell receptor beta chains from the same sample are listed, as sequenced in a study of cytomegalovirus exposure and HLA in healthy donors. The PCR employed 60 Vbeta primers together with 13 Jbeta primers. Clones were read by immunoSEQ multiplex PCR, and TCRdb kept only the in-frame ones, dropping some. Among about 86,000 clones listed, around 71% were seen once. Material: PBMCs. All receptors derive from a man between 60 and 70 years old in good health and CMV-seronegative.

The chain recombines TRBV29-1 with TRBJ2-7; TRBD1 might be the D (6 bases). The CDR3 is 14 residues long. Germline lookup yields CDR1 SQVTM and CDR2 ANQGSEA. Trimming took 4 bases from V and 0 from J, leaving 13 bases between them. In nucleotides, the CDR3 is TGCAGCGTTGGAACCGGGACAAACTCCTACGAGCAGTACTTC. It yields the protein CSVGTGTNSYEQYF.

This clone was seen more than once but under ten times. J is TRBJ2-1 and V is TRBV7-9; TRBD2 agrees at 8 bases. The J segment lost 8 bases and the V segment lost 1 base, leaving 10 bases of the junction unmatched. This CDR3 spans 16 amino acids. Per the germline V gene, CDR1 is SEHNR and CDR2 is FQNEAQ (reference sequence). The CDR3 nucleotides are TGTGCCAGCAGCTTAGTCGGGGGGGCCACTAAGGATGAGCAGTTCTTC. Its translation is CASSLVGGATKDEQFF.

The J gene is TRBJ2-2, the V gene TRBV29-1; 11 nucleotides line up with TRBD1. The CDR3 has 14 amino acids. V trimming: 6 bases; J trimming: 4 bases; junction bases outside the gene matches: 4. Germline V gives CDR1 SQVTM, CDR2 ANQGSEA. This CDR3 is CSVVGTGGTGELFF. CDR3 nucleotides: TGCAGCGTCGTCGGGACAGGGGGCACCGGGGAGCTGTTTTTT.

This clone was counted once. This chain uses TRBV27 with TRBJ2-2; TRBD2 aligns across 10 bases. In germline, CDR1 is MNHEY, CDR2 SMNVEV (reference sequence). This CDR3 comprises 12 residues. V lost 10 bases to trimming and J lost 6 bases; unmatched junction nucleotides: 2. The CDR3 loop is CAISGGAGELFF. In DNA, the CDR3 is TGTGCCATCAGCGGGGGGGCCGGGGAGCTGTTTTTT.

The chain couples TRBV4-3 to TRBJ2-6; no definite D call. The germline gives CDR1 LGHNA, CDR2 YSLEER. The V end was cut by 2 bases, the J end by 1 base, with 6 bases between. This CDR3 comprises 15 residues. The CDR3 spells CASSQKTSGANVLTF. In nucleotides, the CDR3 is TGCGCCAGCAGCCAAAAGACTTCTGGGGCCAACGTCCTGACTTTC.

The J gene is TRBJ1-6, the V gene TRBV7-6; 7 bases are shared with TRBD1. The CDR3 runs 17 residues. Losses at the gene ends were 0 bases for V and 7 bases for J; bases not matched to a gene: 9. Per the germline V gene, CDR1 is SGHVS and CDR2 is FNYEAQ. The CDR3 DNA reads as TGTGCCAGCAGCTTAGCAAGGGGGCCCCAGCCCAATTCACCCCTCCACTTT. This encodes CASSLARGPQPNSPLHF.

V is TRBV2 and J is TRBJ1-5; D may be TRBD1 (5 bases). V shed 6 bases and J shed 5 bases, with 14 bases lying between them. CDR3 size: 14 residues. The germline V gene has CDR1 SNHLY and CDR2 FYNNEI. CDR3 sequence (DNA): TGTGCCAGCAGGGGGACTCGGGAGTATCAGCCCCAGCATTTT. It codes for CASRGTREYQPQHF.

The rearrangement uses TRBV19 and TRBJ2-1; 11 nucleotides align to TRBD2. Germline CDR1 and CDR2: LNHDA and SQIVND (reference sequence). The CDR3 has 14 residues. With V trimmed by 7 bases and J by 8 bases, 7 bases remained unmatched. The CDR3 here is CASNRLAGFDEQFF. As DNA, the CDR3 is TGTGCCAGTAACAGACTAGCGGGATTTGATGAGCAGTTCTTC.

In its sample, this clone was seen once. The genes are TRBV28 and TRBJ1-4; unclear D gene. The CDR3 length is 13 residues. Trimming shortened V by 2 bases and J by 7 bases, and 8 bases separated the two germline ends. Germline CDR1 reads MDHEN; CDR2 reads SYDVKM. The CDR3 is CASSLGQIEKLFF. CDR3 sequence (DNA): TGTGCCAGCAGTTTAGGGCAAATTGAAAAACTGTTTTTT.

This clone was detected once. The rearrangement uses TRBV9 and TRBJ2-7; maybe TRBD2 (6 bases). Germline loops: CDR1 SGDLS, CDR2 YYNGEE. The CDR3 covers 13 residues. V dropped 3 bases and J dropped 5 bases, with 12 bases sitting between them. CDR3 nucleotide sequence: TGTGCCAGCAGCGCGACTAGTTTTAACGAGCAGTACTTC. This translates into CASSATSFNEQYF. The full variable domain, completed using reference TRBV9 and TRBJ2-7, is DSGVTQTPKHLITATGQRVTLRCSPRSGDLSVYWYQQSLDQGLQFLIQYYNGEERAKGNILERFSAQQFPDLHSELNLSSLELGDSALYFCASSATSFNEQYFGPGTRLTVT.

This chain connects TRBV7-8 to TRBJ1-2, with no clear D. Trimming shortened V by 1 base and J by 1 base, and 10 bases separated the two germline ends. Germline V CDR1 and CDR2: SGHVS, FQNEAQ. The CDR3 consists of 15 residues. The CDR3 loop reads CASSLGLQYNYGYTF. Written as DNA, the CDR3 is TGTGCCAGCAGCTTAGGATTACAGTATAACTATGGCTACACCTTC.

The sample holds one count of this clone. V gene TRBV7-2 combines with J gene TRBJ2-7; D gene ambiguous. The CDR3 sequence is 14 residues long. Per the germline V gene, CDR1 is SGHTA and CDR2 is FQGNSA. Between the trimmed V and J ends, which lost 0 bases and 2 bases, there was a span of 8 bases. CDR3 in DNA: TGTGCCAGCAGCTTAGCGTTCTCTGCCTACGAGCAGTACTTC. Translation: CASSLAFSAYEQYF.

This clone was seen a single time. The V gene is TRBV6-1, the J gene TRBJ2-5, with D tentatively TRBD2 (6 bases). Germline V CDR1 and CDR2: MNHNS, SASEGT. V was shortened by 4 bases and J by 2 bases, with 14 bases between the two germline ends. This CDR3 has 15 amino acids. CDR3 nucleotides: TGTGCCAGCAGTGCAGCGGTGGGGGGACAAGAGACCCAGTACTTC. It translates to CASSAAVGGQETQYF.

The chain joins TRBV29-1 to TRBJ1-1; D gene unclear. The CDR3 has 12 residues. In germline, CDR1 is SQVTM, CDR2 ANQGSEA. The ends were cut back, 5 bases at V and 0 bases at J, with 7 bases in the middle. CDR3 protein: CSVNRLNTEAFF. The CDR3 DNA reads as TGCAGCGTTAACAGACTGAACACTGAAGCTTTCTTT.

V and J are TRBV11-3 and TRBJ2-3, with 7 bases identical to TRBD1. The CDR3 contains 14 residues. The germline CDR1 and CDR2 sequences are SGHNT and YENEEA. V was clipped by 3 bases and J by 1 base; unmatched bases: 1. In DNA form, the CDR3 reads TGTGCCAGCAGCTTCCAGGGGGGCACAGATACGCAGTATTTT. Protein product: CASSFQGGTDTQYF. The variable domain in full, completed from reference TRBV11-3 and TRBJ2-3, reads EAGVVQSPRYKIIEKKQPVAFWCNPISGHNTLYWYLQNLGQGPELLIRYENEEAVDDSQLPKDRFSAERLKGVDSTLKIQPAELGDSAVYLCASSFQGGTDTQYFGPGTRLTVL.